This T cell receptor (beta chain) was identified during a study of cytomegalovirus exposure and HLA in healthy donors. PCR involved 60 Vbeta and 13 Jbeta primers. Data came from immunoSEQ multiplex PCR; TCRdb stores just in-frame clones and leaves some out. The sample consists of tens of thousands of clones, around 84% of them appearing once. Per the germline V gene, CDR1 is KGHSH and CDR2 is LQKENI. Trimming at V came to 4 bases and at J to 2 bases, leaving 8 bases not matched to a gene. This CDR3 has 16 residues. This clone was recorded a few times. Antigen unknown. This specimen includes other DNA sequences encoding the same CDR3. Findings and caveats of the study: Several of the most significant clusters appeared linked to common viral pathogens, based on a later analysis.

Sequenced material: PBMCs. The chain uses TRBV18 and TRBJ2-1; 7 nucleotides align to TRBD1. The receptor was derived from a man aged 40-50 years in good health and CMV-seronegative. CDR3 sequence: CASSLTGLNPYNEQFF. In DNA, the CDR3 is TGTGCCAGCTCACTGACAGGGTTGAATCCCTACAATGAGCAGTTCTTC.